One and the same sample provided the 24 T cell receptor beta chains below, sequenced in a study of T-cell memory formation after mild COVID-19 (dated by TCRdb to about 2021). The library was built by means of 5' RACE. Instrument on record: Illumina NovaSeq 6000. The public sequencing data were trimmed at Q25 with fastp and processed into clonotypes with MiXCR by TCRdb, which kept only in-frame beta chains. Duplicate CDR3 protein sequences are folded into a single record with the most common DNA and genes. The sample has approximately 400,000 distinct CDR3 sequences on record, about 20% of them singletons. The top ten constitute about a fifth of the sample. Material: PBMCs or a T cell subset sorted from them (not recorded which). The receptors come from a man younger than 35 who had mild COVID-19 (a few samples of this study predate the infection). The sample titles of this study are shuffled in the database, so cell type and time point are left out; the donor was told from shared clones.

The rearrangement uses TRBV4-3 and TRBJ1-6, with 7 bases fitting TRBD1. This CDR3 is built from 16 residues. In germline, CDR1 is LGHNA, CDR2 YSLEER. The V and J ends lost 1 base and 8 bases, in that order; junction bases with no gene match: 8. CDR3 sequence reads: CASSQAPGGFDSPLHF. DNA of the CDR3: TGCGCCAGCAGCCAAGCCCCAGGGGGGTTTGATTCACCCCTCCACTTT.

V usage is TRBV7-6 and J usage is TRBJ1-1; TRBD1 might be the D (5 bases). The CDR3 totals 13 residues. The V gene's germline CDR1 is SGHVS and CDR2 FNYEAQ. Between the trimmed V and J ends, which lost 6 bases and 8 bases, there was a span of 16 bases. The CDR3 DNA sequence: TGTGCCAGCAGGCCTCTGGGGGTCGTGGAAGCTTTCTTT. Translating it yields CASRPLGVVEAFF.

The chain has TRBV7-6 and TRBJ2-5; a weak D match, TRBD1 (5 bases). V lost 4 bases and J lost 4, with 13 bases in between. CDR3 length equals 14 residues. Per the germline V gene, CDR1 is SGHVS and CDR2 is FNYEAQ. Written as DNA, the CDR3 is TGTGCCAGCAGCTCCTTCAGGGCGGCAGAGACCCAGTACTTC. Translation: CASSSFRAAETQYF.

This chain links TRBV20-1 with TRBJ2-1; 10 nucleotides line up with TRBD2. This CDR3 spans 15 amino acids. V gave up 3 bases and J gave up 6 bases; unmatched junction bases: 8. CDR1 is DFQATT, CDR2 SNEGSKA, per germline (reference sequence). CDR3 sequence: CSARIRAGGSNEQFF. CDR3 nucleotides: TGCAGTGCTAGGATACGAGCGGGGGGGTCCAATGAGCAGTTCTTC.

The J gene is TRBJ2-1, the V gene TRBV5-4; D perhaps matches TRBD1 (6 bases). In germline, CDR1 is SGHNT, CDR2 YYREEE (reference sequence). The CDR3 runs to 14 residues. Trimming shortened V by 0 bases and J by 8 bases, and 12 bases separated the two germline ends. The DNA for the CDR3 is TGTGCCAGCAGCTTGGGTCGGGCAGGGGATGAGCAGTTCTTC. Protein sequence: CASSLGRAGDEQFF.

This clonotype was found a few times. The chain recombines TRBV7-9 with TRBJ1-1; possibly TRBD1 for D (5 bases). V was pared by 7 bases and J by 1 base, with 13 bases between. The CDR3 spans 14 residues. The germline CDR1 and CDR2 sequences are SEHNR and FQNEAQ (reference sequence). The CDR3 DNA reads as TGTGCCAGCACCCAGGGAGAAGGGAACACTGAAGCTTTCTTT. Residues: CASTQGEGNTEAFF.

The chain has TRBV14 and TRBJ2-3; weak D call: TRBD1 (7 bases). This CDR3 spans 16 amino acids. In germline, CDR1 is SGHDN, CDR2 FVKESK. V lost 4 bases and J lost 1, with 15 bases in between. The CDR3 nucleotides are TGTGCCAGCAGCCCCTTGGGAGGACAGGGCACAGATACGCAGTATTTT. Its protein is CASSPLGGQGTDTQYF.

This clonotype was detected a few times. The chain has TRBV7-2 and TRBJ2-5; 8 bases are a match to TRBD2. CDR3 size: 15 residues. Germline V gene data show CDR1 as SGHTA and CDR2 as FQGNSA. J gave up 3 bases and V 4 bases, and 7 bases lay outside the gene matches. CDR3 sequence: CASSWAAGVEETQYF. The DNA of the CDR3 is TGTGCCAGCAGCTGGGCAGCGGGGGTAGAAGAGACCCAGTACTTC. Full variable domain (rest looked up from reference TRBV7-2 and TRBJ2-5): GAGVSQSPSNKVTEKGKDVELRCDPISGHTALYWYRQSLGQGLEFLIYFQGNSAPDKSGLPSDRFSAERTGGSVSTLTIQRTQQEDSAVYLCASSWAAGVEETQYFGPGTRLLVL.

This clonotype was counted a few times. The chain joins TRBV7-9 to TRBJ1-1, with unresolved D. Trimming cost V 3 bases and J 4 bases, with 12 bases left between them. The CDR3 totals 14 residues. The germline gives CDR1 SEHNR, CDR2 FQNEAQ (reference sequence). The DNA for the CDR3 is TGTGCCAGCAGCTTTGAGGGCATGGGCACTGAAGCTTTCTTT. Translated: CASSFEGMGTEAFF.

The sample holds a few counts of this clonotype. The V and J genes are TRBV5-6 and TRBJ2-2; D gene ambiguous. Germline V CDR1 and CDR2: SGHDT, YYEEEE. V lost 1 base to trimming and J lost 1 base, with 11 bases between them. This CDR3 has 16 amino acids. CDR3 amino acids: CASSLMQALNTGELFF. In nucleotides, the CDR3 is TGTGCCAGCAGCTTGATGCAGGCCCTGAACACCGGGGAGCTGTTTTTT.

There are a few counts of this clonotype. The chain links TRBV12-3 or TRBV12-4 to TRBJ2-2; D is possibly TRBD1 (5 bases). V was clipped by 4 bases and J by 0 bases, with 9 bases between them. The CDR3 contains 15 residues. This chain's CDR3 is CASSSRQTNTGELFF. The CDR3, as DNA: TGTGCCAGCAGTTCGCGACAGACGAACACCGGGGAGCTGTTTTTT.

A few counts support this clonotype. The rearrangement joins TRBV5-5 to TRBJ1-2; 7 bases map to TRBD1. Germline CDR1 and CDR2: SGHKS and YYEKEE (reference sequence). The J segment lost 7 bases and the V segment lost 0 bases, leaving 12 bases of the junction unmatched. CDR3 length: 16 residues. CDR3 bases: TGTGCCAGCAGCTTGGAGGGGGCGCATGCCCGACGTGGCTACACCTTC. It encodes CASSLEGAHARRGYTF. Together with reference TRBV5-5 and TRBJ1-2, the CDR3 gives the full variable domain: DAGVTQSPTHLIKTRGQQVTLRCSPISGHKSVSWYQQVLGQGPQFIFQYYEKEERGRGNFPDRFSARQFPNYSSELNVNALLLGDSALYLCASSLEGAHARRGYTFGSGTRLTVV.

The table lists this clonotype with a few counts. The rearrangement joins TRBV5-1 to TRBJ2-5; 14 nucleotides match TRBD2. The CDR3 is 15 amino acids. V lost 5 bases to trimming and J lost 4 bases; unmatched junction nucleotides: 4. CDR1 and CDR2 (germline): SGHRS, YFSETQ. The CDR3 region is CASRFGTSGGETQYF. The CDR3 DNA reads as TGCGCCAGCAGGTTCGGGACTAGCGGGGGAGAGACCCAGTACTTC.

The chain links TRBV9 to TRBJ2-1; perhaps TRBD2 as D (5 bases). Germline loops: CDR1 SGDLS, CDR2 YYNGEE. V was pared by 4 bases and J by 6 bases, with 14 bases between. This CDR3 comprises 14 residues. The CDR3 here is CASSTLLVSNEQFF. CDR3 in DNA: TGTGCCAGCAGCACCTTACTAGTTTCCAATGAGCAGTTCTTC. Variable domain in full (rest from reference TRBV9 and TRBJ2-1): DSGVTQTPKHLITATGQRVTLRCSPRSGDLSVYWYQQSLDQGLQFLIQYYNGEERAKGNILERFSAQQFPDLHSELNLSSLELGDSALYFCASSTLLVSNEQFFGPGTRLTVL.

The chain combines TRBV12-3 or TRBV12-4 with TRBJ1-2; unclear D gene. The CDR3 consists of 11 residues. V lost 5 bases and J 14 bases, leaving 15 bases between the germline ends. CDR3 protein: CASSLSTSETF. CDR3 bases: TGTGCCAGCAGTCTATCGACGAGCGAGACCTTC.

This clonotype turned up a few times. The chain joins TRBV6-6 to TRBJ2-5; D is undetermined. The length of the CDR3 is 15 residues. V lost 0 bases and J lost 0, with 8 bases in between. CDR1 is MNHNY and CDR2 is SVGAGI in the germline V gene (reference sequence). This chain's CDR3 is CASSYSIQDQETQYF. For the CDR3, the DNA is TGTGCCAGCAGTTACTCGATCCAGGACCAAGAGACCCAGTACTTC.

The V gene is TRBV7-3, the J gene TRBJ2-1; the D gene is possibly TRBD1 (6 bases). The CDR3 runs 15 residues. Germline CDR1 is SGHTA and CDR2 is FQGTGA. Trimming took 3 bases from V and 6 from J, leaving 15 bases between them. CDR3 in amino acids: CASSFDRWSGNEQFF. The CDR3 DNA reads as TGTGCCAGCAGCTTCGACAGGTGGAGTGGCAATGAGCAGTTCTTC.

The rearrangement joins TRBV5-1 to TRBJ2-7; 7 bases match TRBD1. V gave up 6 bases and J gave up 3 bases; unmatched junction bases: 9. In germline, CDR1 is SGHRS, CDR2 YFSETQ. The CDR3 consists of 14 residues. The chain's CDR3 is CASTRTGNYYEQYF. The CDR3 DNA follows: TGCGCCAGCACCAGGACAGGTAATTACTACGAGCAGTACTTC.

The rearrangement links TRBV20-1 to TRBJ2-5, with a possible D match to TRBD1 (5 bases). The germline CDR1 and CDR2 sequences are DFQATT and SNEGSKA (reference sequence). The CDR3 contains 13 residues. Trimming removed 5 bases at V and 1 base at J, with 11 bases between. The CDR3, as DNA: TGCAGTGCTGGAAGCAGGGCCCAAGAGACCCAGTACTTC. Amino acid sequence: CSAGSRAQETQYF.

This clonotype was observed a handful of times. This chain joins TRBV5-1 and TRBJ1-2; TRBD1 aligns across 9 bases. Germline values: CDR1 SGHRS, CDR2 YFSETQ. J lost 6 bases, V lost 4 bases, and 7 bases had no gene match. This CDR3 is 14 amino acids long. CDR3 in amino acids: CASSPTGTGNGYTF. The CDR3 DNA is TGCGCCAGCAGCCCGACCGGGACAGGGAATGGCTACACCTTC.

The rearrangement joins TRBV6-2 or TRBV6-3 to TRBJ2-3; D might be TRBD2 (5 bases). The CDR3 spans 13 residues. Trimming removed 8 bases at V and 6 bases at J, with 15 bases between. Germline V gives CDR1 MNHEY, CDR2 SVGEGT. The CDR3 coding sequence is TGTGCCAGCGAGCGGTCTGGCGTCGATACGCAGTATTTT. It is translated as CASERSGVDTQYF.

Only a few counts were recorded for this clonotype. The rearrangement joins TRBV6-2 or TRBV6-3 to TRBJ2-7; D perhaps matches TRBD1 (6 bases). This CDR3 has 12 residues. The V and J ends lost 6 bases and 3 bases respectively, with 9 bases between them. CDR1 and CDR2 (germline): MNHEY, SVGEGT. The CDR3 bases are TGTGCCAGCAGCAGACAGGACTACGAGCAGTACGTC. Residues: CASSRQDYEQYV.

As DNA, the CDR3 is TGTGCCAGCAGCCAAGATGGGACTAGCGGGAAAGAGACCCAGTACTTC. It encodes CASSQDGTSGKETQYF. The rearrangement joins TRBV4-2 to TRBJ2-5, with TRBD2 matching over 13 bases. CDR1 and CDR2 (germline): LGHNA, YNFKEQ. After removal of 0 bases from V and 3 bases from J, the junction contained 1 base not matched to a gene. There are 16 residues in the CDR3.

This clonotype has at least ten counts. The chain combines TRBV21-1 with TRBJ2-7; no DNA check was done on the table's D call, TRBD1. TRBV21-1 is marked as a pseudogene. The CDR3 totals 13 residues. DNA of the CDR3: TGTGCCAGCAGCAACGGGCGTTCCTACGAGCAGTACTTC. This sequence encodes CASSNGRSYEQYF.